The present T cell receptor (beta chain) was sequenced within a study of cytomegalovirus exposure and HLA in healthy donors. Participants comprised healthy donors of bone marrow. Donors likely had unrecorded immune exposures despite being nominally healthy when sampled. PCR amplification relied on 60 Vbeta primers (plus 13 Jbeta primers). The table came from immunoSEQ multiplex PCR; TCRdb's copy has only in-frame clones and leaves some out. This listing includes 80,000 or so clones. V was shortened by 0 bases and J by 7 bases, with 15 bases between the two germline ends. The CDR3 sequence is 15 residues long. Germline V gene sequence: CDR1 MGHRA, CDR2 YSYEKL. General study results and limits: In all likelihood, a cluster of highly shared sequence variants was a sequencing artifact. Reported findings show TCR beta sequences accurately forecast HLA-A and HLA-B alleles in most subjects.

To note about this clone: Its antigen remains unidentified.

Sequenced: PBMCs. This sequence joins TRBV4-1 and TRBJ1-1, with D possibly matching TRBD1 (5 bases). This clonotype was obtained from a man between 45 and 60 years old in good health and CMV-seropositive. CDR3 coding DNA: TGCGCCAGCAGCCAAGAGTCGGAGGGTGGGGGTGAAGCTTTCTTT. Translation: CASSQESEGGGEAFF.